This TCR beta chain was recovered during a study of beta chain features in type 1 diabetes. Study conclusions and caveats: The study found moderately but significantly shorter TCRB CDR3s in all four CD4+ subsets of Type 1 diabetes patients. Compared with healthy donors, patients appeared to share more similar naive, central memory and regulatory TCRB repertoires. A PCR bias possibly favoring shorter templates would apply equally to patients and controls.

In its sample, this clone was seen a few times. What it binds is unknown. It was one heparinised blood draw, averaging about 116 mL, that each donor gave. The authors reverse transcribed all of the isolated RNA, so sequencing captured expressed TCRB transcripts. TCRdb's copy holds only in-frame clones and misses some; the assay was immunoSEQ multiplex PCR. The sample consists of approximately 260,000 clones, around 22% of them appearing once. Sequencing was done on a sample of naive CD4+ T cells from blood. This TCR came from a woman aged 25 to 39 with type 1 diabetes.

The CDR3 DNA sequence: TGTGCCAGCAGCTTGGCCCCTAGCACAGATACGCAGTATTTT. Translation: CASSLAPSTDTQYF. The V gene is TRBV5-4, the J gene TRBJ2-3; D unclear. Per germline, CDR1 SGHNT and CDR2 YYREEE (reference sequence). The CDR3 loop spans 14 amino acids. The germline V and J ends were trimmed by 0 bases and 0 bases, with 5 bases remaining between them.